This entry concerns a single T cell receptor (beta chain). This sample was taken from a study of blood T cells in healthy people across ages. A J-beta primer mix and a sample-barcoded 5' primer were used in a second PCR of about 6 to 12 cycles. Per-sample output comprised a minimum of 2.5 million paired-end reads containing CDR3. TCRdb re-called the 5' RACE reads through MiXCR, storing one row per CDR3 protein. Of approximately 850,000 distinct CDR3 sequences listed, roughly 50% are singletons. The CDR3 has 14 amino acids. CDR1 and CDR2 (germline): MNHEY, SVGAGI. V dropped 5 bases and J dropped 3; count of bases not matched to a gene: 7.

The chain has TRBV6-5 and TRBJ2-7, with 7 bases aligning to TRBD1. This clonotype was obtained from a man aged 25 to 40 in good health. What was sequenced was blood. The CDR3 DNA reads as TGTGCCAGCAGTCAGAATGACAGGGACTACGAGCAGTACTTC. Translated: CASSQNDRDYEQYF.